Presented here are 24 T cell receptor beta chains from one specimen sequenced in a study of CD8 T cells in ankylosing spondylitis (dated by TCRdb to between 2016 and 2019). Paper-wide results and their limitations: A TCR beta motif made up of under ten highly homologous amino acid variants appeared to be characteristic of blood from ankylosing spondylitis patients.

For these TCRs, the target antigens are not known. Libraries came from 5' RACE. Sequenced on an Illumina HiSeq 2500. The public reads were reanalyzed by TCRdb: fastp trimming at Q25, MiXCR alignment, in-frame beta chains only. Rows merge per CDR3 protein into single entries with the most common DNA and genes. This sample has roughly 400,000 distinct CDR3 sequences in its table, and under 25% of those were observed once. Less than 20% of the sample belongs to the ten largest clones. The sample comprised blood, either unsorted or a sorted T cell fraction (not recorded which). The receptors here all came from a male donor with ankylosing spondylitis.

The V call is TRBV12-3 or TRBV12-4, the J call TRBJ2-7, with TRBD1 matching over 9 bases. The CDR3 loop spans 14 amino acids. V lost 5 bases and J lost 5; bases outside the gene matches: 7. CDR3 sequence (DNA): TGTGCCAGCAGTCCCCGGGACAGGGTCGACGAGCAGTACTTC. This translates into CASSPRDRVDEQYF.

This clonotype was detected only a few times. The rearrangement links TRBV20-1 to TRBJ2-7, with TRBD2 matching over 8 bases. This CDR3 is built from 15 residues. Germline values: CDR1 DFQATT, CDR2 SNEGSKA (reference sequence). V shed 6 bases and J 2 bases; nucleotides not matched to a gene: 12. The CDR3, as DNA: TGCAGTGCCATTGAAACTAGCGGTGGTGCCTACGAGCAGTACTTC. This sequence encodes CSAIETSGGAYEQYF.

The genes are TRBV14 and TRBJ2-5, with TRBD2 matching over 15 bases. The CDR3 is 15 residues long. Germline CDR1 reads SGHDN; CDR2 reads FVKESK. V shed 4 bases, J shed 7 bases, and the junction held 4 bases outside the gene matches. Here the CDR3 DNA reads TGTGCCAGCAGCCCCGGACTAGCGGGAGGGAGGACCCAGTACTTC. It translates to CASSPGLAGGRTQYF. The entire variable domain, with the rest obtained from reference TRBV14 and TRBJ2-5, is as follows: EAGVTQFPSHSVIEKGQTVTLRCDPISGHDNLYWYRRVMGKEIKFLLHFVKESKQDESGMPNNRFLAERTGGTYSTLKVQPAELEDSGVYFCASSPGLAGGRTQYFGPGTRLLVL.

The rearrangement uses TRBV5-1 and TRBJ1-5; unclear D gene. There are 13 residues in the CDR3. The V end was cut by 4 bases, the J end by 5 bases, with 10 bases between. CDR1 SGHRS and CDR2 YFSETQ come from the germline V gene. DNA for the CDR3: TGCGCCAGCAGCACCGATCCGTATCAGCCCCAGCATTTT. The encoded protein is CASSTDPYQPQHF.

In this sample, this clonotype turned up a few times. This chain links TRBV3-1 with TRBJ2-1; 13 nucleotides align to TRBD2. The CDR3 is made up of 15 amino acids. Germline lookup yields CDR1 LGHDT and CDR2 YNNKEL (reference sequence). Unmatched junction bases numbered 4, after V lost 5 bases and J lost 6 bases. DNA of the CDR3: TGTGCCAGCAGCGGACTAGCGGGAGTGGCCAATGAGCAGTTCTTC. Translation: CASSGLAGVANEQFF.

This clonotype turned up a few times. This chain uses TRBV7-2 with TRBJ1-3; tentatively, D is TRBD1 (5 bases). CDR1 and CDR2 from the germline V gene are SGHTA and FQGNSA. This CDR3 comprises 14 residues. V lost 1 base to trimming and J lost 4 bases, with 8 bases between them. In nucleotides, the CDR3 is TGTGCCAGCAGCTTAGGAGGGGACGGAAACACCATATATTTT. Translated, it gives CASSLGGDGNTIYF.

A note on this clonotype: In this CDR3 the conserved last residue, phenylalanine or tryptophan, is missing, so a read error is likely. The chain employs TRBV29-1 and TRBJ2-5; D might be TRBD1 (6 bases). Germline V lookup: CDR1 SQVTM, CDR2 ANQGSEA. CDR3 length equals 12 residues. Trimming removed 8 bases at V and 1 base at J, with 11 bases between. DNA of the CDR3: TGCAGCACAGGACAGACCCAAGAGACCCAGTACTCC. This encodes CSTGQTQETQYS.

This clonotype was counted a few times. The chain has TRBV20-1 and TRBJ1-2, with TRBD1 as a possible D gene (6 bases). This CDR3 is built from 15 residues. Trimming left V 6 bases short and J 1 base short, with 18 bases between. Germline CDR1 reads DFQATT; CDR2 reads SNEGSKA (reference sequence). The CDR3, as DNA: TGCAGTGCCCCTACAGGGCAGAGCTATAACTATGGCTACACCTTC. Amino acid sequence: CSAPTGQSYNYGYTF.

This clonotype was found a few times. The rearrangement joins TRBV7-6 to TRBJ1-1; TRBD1 is a possible D gene (5 bases). Trimming removed 5 bases from V and 9 bases from J, with 16 bases in between. This CDR3 has 13 amino acids. Germline assignment: CDR1 SGHVS and CDR2 FNYEAQ. CDR3 protein: CASSPGRALQAFF. As DNA, the CDR3 is TGTGCCAGCAGCCCAGGCAGGGCTTTGCAAGCTTTCTTT.

The V call is TRBV5-4, the J call TRBJ1-1; D is ambiguous. Trimming stripped 3 bases from V and 5 bases from J, with 11 bases between. The CDR3 spans 13 residues. Germline V gives CDR1 SGHNT, CDR2 YYREEE (reference sequence). In nucleotides, the CDR3 is TGTGCCAGCAGCTCGGACGGGTGGACTGAAGCTTTCTTT. This sequence encodes CASSSDGWTEAFF.

At least ten counts were recorded for this clonotype. V and J are TRBV12-3 or TRBV12-4 and TRBJ2-4; D may be TRBD2 (6 bases). Trimming removed 5 bases from V and 0 bases from J, with 14 bases in between. This CDR3 has 16 residues. DNA of the CDR3: TGTGCCAGCAGTCCAGGAGGGGCAGCAGCCAAAAACATTCAGTACTTC. It yields the protein CASSPGGAAAKNIQYF.

As regards this clonotype: Germline is not matched at one junction end, which may reflect a read error. The chain links TRBV7-7 to TRBJ2-2; D is ambiguous. Germline assignment: CDR1 SSHAT and CDR2 FNYEAQ (reference sequence). The CDR3 extends over 12 amino acids. The CDR3 DNA is TGTGCTAGCAGCTCTGACTTCGGGGAGCTGTTTTTT. Protein product: CASSSDFGELFF.

The chain combines TRBV5-1 with TRBJ2-7; 7 positions agree with TRBD1. CDR1 SGHRS and CDR2 YFSETQ come from the germline V gene. The V gene end was trimmed by 0 bases and the J gene end by 1 base; junction bases not matched to a gene: 1. This CDR3 spans 14 amino acids. The CDR3 coding sequence is TGCGCCAGCAGCTTGGCCAGGGGGTCCTACGAGCAGTACTTC. Translating gives CASSLARGSYEQYF.

At least ten counts were recorded for this clonotype. The chain combines TRBV2 with TRBJ2-1; D gene ambiguous. The CDR3 covers 15 residues. Trimming removed 10 bases at V and 4 bases at J, with 20 bases between. The germline CDR1 and CDR2 sequences are SNHLY and FYNNEI. In DNA form, the CDR3 reads TGTGCCACTTCGCCCCGGGCTACCGTTTACAATGAGCAGTTCTTC. This gives the protein CATSPRATVYNEQFF.

As concerns this clonotype: Compared with germline, one end of the junction differs, possibly owing to a read error. The CDR3, as DNA: TGCGCCAGCAGCCAAGATTCCCATGCAGGGCCGGTCGCTTTT. Its translation: CASSQDSHAGPVAF. The chain uses TRBV4-1 and TRBJ1-4; D perhaps matches TRBD1 (5 bases). CDR3 length: 14 residues. Germline assignment: CDR1 MGHRA and CDR2 YSYEKL.

This clonotype was seen a few times. This chain links TRBV5-1 with TRBJ1-1; no clear D gene. The CDR3 has 13 amino acids. Between the trimmed V and J ends, which lost 4 bases and 1 base, there was a span of 8 bases. Germline loops: CDR1 SGHRS, CDR2 YFSETQ. CDR3 amino acids: CASSKMGNTEAFF. In nucleotides, the CDR3 is TGCGCCAGCAGCAAGATGGGGAACACTGAAGCTTTCTTT.

The genes are TRBV5-1 and TRBJ2-7, with 9 bases that match TRBD1. The V gene's germline CDR1 is SGHRS and CDR2 YFSETQ. The CDR3 has 16 amino acids. V lost 3 bases and J lost 6; bases outside the gene matches: 13. The CDR3 is CASSWGWDRVKGEQYF. CDR3 in DNA: TGCGCCAGCAGCTGGGGATGGGACAGGGTTAAAGGCGAGCAGTACTTC.

A few counts support this clonotype. The chain combines TRBV30 with TRBJ2-2; the match to TRBD1 covers 9 bases. The trim removed 3 bases at V and 0 bases at J, leaving 2 bases unmatched. CDR1 and CDR2 from the germline V gene are GTSNPN and SVGIG (reference sequence). CDR3 length: 15 amino acids. The CDR3 DNA sequence: TGTGCCTGGAGCACAGGGGGCGCGAACACCGGGGAGCTGTTTTTT. Translated: CAWSTGGANTGELFF. Based on the CDR3 plus reference TRBV30 and TRBJ2-2, the full variable domain is SQTIHQWPATLVQPVGSPLSLECTVEGTSNPNLYWYRQAAGRGLQLLFYSVGIGQISSEVPQNLSASRPQDRQFILSSKKLLLSDSGFYLCAWSTGGANTGELFFGEGSRLTVL.

The chain recombines TRBV20-1 with TRBJ2-5, with 11 bases fitting TRBD2. Germline V lookup: CDR1 DFQATT, CDR2 SNEGSKA (reference sequence). Trimming cost V 4 bases and J 3 bases; bases outside gene matches: 7. The CDR3 consists of 15 residues. The CDR3 DNA sequence: TGCAGTGCTACCCGAGGGGGACTAGCGGAAGAGACCCAGTACTTC. This gives the protein CSATRGGLAEETQYF.

A few counts support this clonotype. The V and J genes are TRBV5-1 and TRBJ2-7; 15 bases agree with TRBD2. The CDR3 consists of 17 residues. V lost 0 bases to trimming and J lost 5 bases; unmatched junction nucleotides: 6. Germline CDR1 is SGHRS and CDR2 is YFSETQ. The CDR3, as DNA: TGCGCCAGCAGCTTGGTTGGACTAGCGGGAGGGGGAGACGAGCAGTACTTC. Translated, it gives CASSLVGLAGGGDEQYF.

This clonotype was counted between two and nine times. The chain couples TRBV7-9 to TRBJ1-1, with D tentatively TRBD1 (5 bases). Germline values: CDR1 SEHNR, CDR2 FQNEAQ (reference sequence). The CDR3 covers 16 residues. V was cut by 1 base and J by 1 base, with 13 bases left in between. CDR3 sequence (DNA): TGTGCCAGCAGCTTAGGGGCCCCCGGGGCGAACACTGAAGCTTTCTTT. This gives the protein CASSLGAPGANTEAFF.

This clonotype has only a few counts. The V call is TRBV7-2, the J call TRBJ2-7; D is unclear. The CDR3 spans 12 residues. Germline loops: CDR1 SGHTA, CDR2 FQGNSA. V gave up 5 bases and J gave up 2 bases, with 7 bases separating them. This CDR3 is CASSRRTYEQYF. DNA of the CDR3: TGTGCCAGCAGCCGACGAACCTACGAGCAGTACTTC.

The chain carries TRBV28 and TRBJ1-2; D call uncertain. V lost 6 bases to trimming and J lost 8 bases, with 19 bases between them. CDR1 is MDHEN, CDR2 SYDVKM, per germline. There are 14 residues in the CDR3. This CDR3 is CASSRSSRGLGYTF. CDR3 nucleotides: TGTGCCAGCAGCCGCTCCTCGCGGGGATTAGGCTACACCTTC.

This clonotype was recorded a few times. The CDR3: CASSLEVNSHYSPLHF. The CDR3 nucleotides read TGTGCCAGCAGTCTCGAGGTGAATTCACATTATTCACCCCTCCACTTT. The chain carries TRBV9 and TRBJ1-6, with D uncertain. The germline V gene encodes CDR1 SGDLS and CDR2 YYNGEE. V shed 5 bases and J shed 8 bases, with 20 bases lying between them. The CDR3 consists of 16 residues. Full variable domain (rest looked up from reference TRBV9 and TRBJ1-6): DSGVTQTPKHLITATGQRVTLRCSPRSGDLSVYWYQQSLDQGLQFLIQYYNGEERAKGNILERFSAQQFPDLHSELNLSSLELGDSALYFCASSLEVNSHYSPLHFGNGTRLTVT.